This T cell receptor (beta chain) was captured in a study of T cells in women clearing cervical HPV infection. V was cut by 7 bases and J by 4 bases, with 10 bases left in between. Germline V lookup: CDR1 WSHSY, CDR2 SAAADI. There are 12 residues in the CDR3. As for this clone: The CDR3 end is not reached by the read, which stops 3 residues before it; the germline J gene fills it in.

Generated by immunoSEQ multiplex PCR, the TCRdb table keeps only in-frame clones and is missing some. Its table lists approximately 18,000 clones. This clonotype was sampled from a woman aged 18-70 years with a cervical HPV16 infection that either progressed to CIN3+ or cleared (not recorded which). This sequence joins TRBV10-2 and TRBJ1-2; D is unresolved. Sequencing was done on a sample of blood buffy coat. CDR3 bases read: TGCGCCAGCACTGCTAGCTTCTATGGC. Its protein product is CASTASFYG. In full, the CDR3 reads CASTASFYGYTF.